This T cell receptor beta chain comes out of a study of graft-versus-host responses after intestinal transplantation. About the research overall: Recipients were given multivisceral, liver-intestinal, or isolated intestinal transplants.

Graft tissue was processed to release intraepithelial and lamina propria lymphocytes. The CDR3 spans 15 residues. V lost 3 bases, J lost 0 bases, and 9 bases lay in between. Germline CDR1 and CDR2: SGHAT and FQNNGV. TCRdb's copy holds only in-frame clones and misses some; the assay was immunoSEQ multiplex PCR. The sample contains about 14,000 clones, roughly 82% of which appear only once. The chain is built from TRBV11-2 and TRBJ1-3; D unresolved. The starting material was ileum tissue, obtained approximately 27 days after intestinal transplant. The source is a human patient who received an intestinal transplant, so some T cells may come from the graft donor. CDR3 sequence: CASSLGLSSGNTIYF. CDR3 bases: TGTGCCAGCAGCTTGGGCCTCTCCTCTGGAAACACCATATATTTT.